Presented here are 10 T cell receptor beta chains from one specimen sequenced in a study of blood T cell repertoires in COVID-19. Sequencing was performed with immunoSEQ multiplex PCR; in TCRdb, only in-frame clones are kept and a portion is missing. The data contain hundreds of thousands of clones, roughly nine tenths of them seen just once; the ten biggest clones take up nearly 2%. Input material: PBMCs or T cells enriched from blood (not recorded which). All receptors derive from a woman aged 18-29 years with acute COVID-19.

This chain joins TRBV25-1 and TRBJ1-1, with D uncertain. This CDR3 region has 12 residues. CDR1 is MGHDK, CDR2 SYGVNS, per germline. V shed 0 bases and J shed 4 bases, with 3 bases lying between them. The CDR3 reads CASSEYSTEAFF. CDR3 in DNA: TGTGCCAGCAGTGAATATAGCACTGAAGCTTTCTTT.

A remark on this clone: The same CDR3 arises from other DNA sequences in this sample as well. The V gene is TRBV4-1, the J gene TRBJ1-2; TRBD1 aligns across 10 bases. Germline V gives CDR1 MGHRA, CDR2 YSYEKL. V trimming: 1 base; J trimming: 6 bases; junction bases outside the gene matches: 2. This CDR3 has 14 residues. CDR3 bases: TGCGCCAGCAGCCAAGCCGGGACAGGGGATGGCTACACCTTC. Its translation: CASSQAGTGDGYTF.

The chain links TRBV5-1 to TRBJ1-2; 7 bases line up with TRBD1. The CDR3 consists of 13 residues. J lost 3 bases, V lost 2 bases, and 1 base had no gene match. The germline CDR1 and CDR2 sequences are SGHRS and YFSETQ. CDR3 sequence: CASSFQGDYGYTF. The DNA for the CDR3 is TGCGCCAGCAGCTTTCAGGGGGACTATGGCTACACCTTC.

This chain joins TRBV25-1 and TRBJ1-1, with D perhaps TRBD1 (6 bases). V shed 3 bases and J shed 7 bases, with 15 bases lying between them. Germline lookup yields CDR1 MGHDK and CDR2 SYGVNS. The CDR3 loop spans 14 amino acids. CDR3 region: CASSDPQGPVEAFF. CDR3 coding DNA: TGTGCCAGCAGTGACCCGCAGGGGCCGGTTGAAGCTTTCTTT.

This rearrangement joins TRBV7-2 to TRBJ2-7; 7 nucleotides match TRBD2. CDR3 length: 14 residues. Germline CDR1 reads SGHTA; CDR2 reads FQGNSA. The V and J ends lost 1 base and 6 bases, in that order; junction bases with no gene match: 6. The CDR3 region has the DNA TGTGCCAGCAGCTTAGTTCTGGAGCGGGGCGAGCAGTACTTC. It is translated as CASSLVLERGEQYF.

J is TRBJ2-1 and V is TRBV7-9; 11 bases are a match to TRBD2. J gave up 2 bases and V 4 bases, and 7 bases lay outside the gene matches. The CDR3 totals 17 residues. Per germline, CDR1 SEHNR and CDR2 FQNEAQ (reference sequence). The CDR3 here is CASSSSSGGYTYNEQFF. Here the CDR3 DNA reads TGTGCCAGCAGCTCTTCTAGCGGGGGGTATACCTACAATGAGCAGTTCTTC.

V and J are TRBV7-8 and TRBJ1-5; 7 bases map to TRBD1. After removal of 1 base from V and 6 bases from J, the junction contained 6 bases not matched to a gene. Germline CDR1 is SGHVS and CDR2 is FQNEAQ. This CDR3 region has 15 residues. The CDR3 region has the DNA TGTGCCAGCAGCTTAGGAACAGGGGTCGGTCAGCCCCAGCATTTT. Encoded protein: CASSLGTGVGQPQHF.

This clone has more than one count but fewer than ten. The chain uses TRBV19 and TRBJ1-2; TRBD1 is a possible D gene (6 bases). Deletions cut 11 bases from V and 0 bases from J, with 19 bases between. CDR1 is LNHDA, CDR2 SQIVND, per germline (reference sequence). CDR3 length: 15 residues. As DNA, the CDR3 is TGTGCCGGACGGGGGGGCAGGGATCCTAACTATGGCTACACCTTC. This codes for CAGRGGRDPNYGYTF.

V is TRBV24-1 and J is TRBJ2-1; TRBD2 agrees at 8 bases. The germline gives CDR1 KGHDR, CDR2 SFDVKD. The V and J ends lost 7 bases and 8 bases, in that order; junction bases with no gene match: 6. The CDR3 totals 13 residues. CDR3 loop: CATSPREGHEQFF. In DNA, the CDR3 is TGTGCCACCAGCCCTCGGGAGGGGCATGAGCAGTTCTTC.

The rearrangement uses TRBV28 and TRBJ2-1; 12 bases are shared with TRBD2. The CDR3 runs to 18 residues. V lost 2 bases and J lost 4; bases outside the gene matches: 9. Germline-derived CDR1 and CDR2 are MDHEN and SYDVKM. The CDR3 loop reads CASSLPTRLAGAYNEQFF. The CDR3 nucleotides are TGTGCCAGCAGTTTACCGACCCGACTAGCGGGGGCTTACAATGAGCAGTTCTTC.